The 10 T cell receptor beta chains below all came from one sample that was sequenced in a study of blood T cell repertoires in COVID-19. Sequencing used immunoSEQ multiplex PCR; TCRdb keeps in-frame clones, though not all of them. This sample carries some 60,000 clones, roughly 93% of them seen once, and the ten largest clones take roughly 1.5%. The specimen sequenced was peripheral blood. These receptor sequences come from a human donor in a cohort sampled during active COVID-19.

Remarks on this clone: Other DNA sequences in this sample translate to the same CDR3. CDR3 in DNA: TGCAGTGCTCTGGACAGCTACGAGCAGTACTTC. Translated, it gives CSALDSYEQYF. V and J are TRBV20-1 and TRBJ2-7, with D perhaps TRBD1 (6 bases). The germline gives CDR1 DFQATT, CDR2 SNEGSKA (reference sequence). V gave up 5 bases and J gave up 3 bases, with 8 bases separating them. The CDR3 runs to 11 residues.

This chain connects TRBV6-5 to TRBJ2-4, with 11 bases identical to TRBD1. V dropped 5 bases and J dropped 6; count of bases not matched to a gene: 6. This CDR3 has 15 residues. Per germline, CDR1 MNHEY and CDR2 SVGAGI. For the CDR3, the DNA is TGTGCCAGCAGTAGGGGACAGGGGGGTTTAAACATTCAGTACTTC. It specifies CASSRGQGGLNIQYF.

The chain links TRBV5-6 to TRBJ1-2; 7 nucleotides match TRBD1. Germline V CDR1 and CDR2: SGHDT, YYEEEE. The junction had 6 bases not matched to a gene; V was cut back by 4 bases and J by 3 bases. The CDR3 spans 14 residues. The CDR3 protein is CASSPGTEYYGYTF. CDR3 DNA: TGTGCCAGCAGCCCAGGGACAGAATACTATGGCTACACCTTC.

The rearrangement uses TRBV3-1 (or the pseudogene TRBV3-2) and TRBJ2-1, with 12 bases identical to TRBD2. The CDR3 spans 17 residues. Germline V gives CDR1 LGHDT, CDR2 YNNKEL (reference sequence). The ends lost 2 bases at V and 12 bases at J; junction bases unmatched: 14. CDR3 sequence: CASSQIRLAGGVLGQFF. CDR3 coding DNA: TGTGCCAGCAGCCAAATCCGGCTAGCGGGAGGGGTATTGGGGCAGTTCTTC.

The CDR3 loop is CASSYRSGDGYTF. CDR3 coding DNA: TGTGCCAGCAGCTACCGCTCAGGGGATGGCTACACCTTC. The gene calls are TRBV5-6 and TRBJ1-2, with D perhaps TRBD1 (6 bases). Looked up from germline, CDR1 is SGHDT and CDR2 is YYEEEE. CDR3 length: 13 residues. The V gene lost 3 bases and the J gene lost 6 bases, with 12 bases spanning the gap.

The sample holds one count of this clone. V usage is TRBV4-3 and J usage is TRBJ1-6; tentative D call: TRBD1 (6 bases). The ends were cut back, 0 bases at V and 9 bases at J, with 12 bases in the middle. The germline V gene encodes CDR1 LGHNA and CDR2 YSLEER. This CDR3 is built from 15 residues. The CDR3 DNA is TGCGCCAGCAGCCAAGATGGGGGCAGAGGTTCACCCCTCCACTTT. Protein: CASSQDGGRGSPLHF.

The chain has TRBV10-2 and TRBJ1-2; tentatively, D is TRBD1 (6 bases). V was cut by 2 bases and J by 0 bases, with 10 bases left in between. CDR1 is WSHSY, CDR2 SAAADI, per germline. There are 15 residues in the CDR3. DNA of the CDR3: TGCGCCAGCAGTGAGAGTGGGGGCTCTAACTATGGCTACACCTTC. It specifies CASSESGGSNYGYTF.

This clone was recorded once. This sequence joins TRBV9 and TRBJ2-3; 7 bases map to TRBD2. The CDR3 totals 15 residues. V shed 0 bases, J shed 5 bases, and the junction held 6 bases outside the gene matches. CDR1 and CDR2 (germline): SGDLS, YYNGEE. Here the CDR3 DNA reads TGTGCCAGCAGCGTAGGGACGGCTAGCGGAGATACGCAGTATTTT. It is translated as CASSVGTASGDTQYF.

The chain couples TRBV6-6 to TRBJ2-7, with 11 positions matching TRBD1. Trimming at V came to 2 bases and at J to 5 bases, leaving 2 bases not matched to a gene. The CDR3 covers 14 residues. Germline CDR1 is MNHNY and CDR2 is SVGAGI (reference sequence). The CDR3 coding sequence is TGTGCCAGCAGTTACCGGGACAGGGGGAACGAGCAGTACTTC. This sequence encodes CASSYRDRGNEQYF.

The chain carries TRBV11-1 and TRBJ2-7, with TRBD1 matching over 8 bases. Germline assignment: CDR1 SGHAT and CDR2 FQDESV (reference sequence). The CDR3 covers 15 residues. J was trimmed by 1 base and V by 8 bases; bases with no gene match: 10. In nucleotides, the CDR3 is TGTGCCAGCGCGCCCGACAGGGGATTTTCCTACGAGCAGTACTTC. Its translation: CASAPDRGFSYEQYF. Drawing the rest from reference TRBV11-1 and TRBJ2-7, the complete variable domain is EAEVAQSPRYKITEKSQAVAFWCDPISGHATLYWYRQILGQGPELLVQFQDESVVDDSQLPKDRFSAERLKGVDSTLKIQPAELGDSAMYLCASAPDRGFSYEQYFGPGTRLTVT.